This is a list of T cell receptor beta chains from one sample in a study of CD4 T cells in relation to SARS-CoV-2 and coronaviruses. TCRdb keeps only in-frame clones here, not all; method: immunoSEQ multiplex PCR. The table has 16,000 or so clones, 80% to 85% seen once. These receptors have no identified antigens. Input material: CD4+ T cells from PBMCs, cultured in vitro. The source of these receptors is a human donor in good health. Both conserved end residues are part of each CDR3. D genes are given only for firm matches. Where a row states a size, it is once, few, many or the class of an expanded clone; other rows omit it.

CDR3aa: CASFFPGYEAFF
CDR3nt: TGTGCCAGCTTTTTTCCCGGTTATGAAGCTTTCTTT
d_gene: .
v_gene: TRBV28
abundance: .
j_gene: TRBJ1-1

CDR3aa: CASARGGELFF
CDR3nt: TGTGCCAGCGCAAGGGGCGGGGAGCTGTTTTTT
d_gene: .
v_gene: TRBV12-3/TRBV12-4
abundance: .
j_gene: TRBJ2-2

CDR3aa: CASSRSGLAGYNEQFF
CDR3nt: TGTGCCAGCAGCCGATCGGGACTAGCGGGTTACAATGAGCAGTTCTTC
d_gene: TRBD2
v_gene: TRBV7-9
abundance: once
j_gene: TRBJ2-1

CDR3aa: CASSATSGRTYEQYF
CDR3nt: TGTGCCAGCAGTGCCACTAGCGGGAGAACCTACGAGCAGTACTTC
d_gene: TRBD2
v_gene: TRBV25-1
abundance: .
j_gene: TRBJ2-7

CDR3aa: CASRQRRGRGLAGAPSQETQYF
CDR3nt: TGTGCCAGCAGACAGCGTAGAGGTCGGGGACTAGCGGGAGCCCCATCCCAAGAGACCCAGTACTTC
d_gene: TRBD2
v_gene: TRBV9
abundance: .
j_gene: TRBJ2-5

CDR3aa: CASSLRTSGYNEQFF
CDR3nt: TGTGCCAGCAGCTTACGGACTAGCGGGTACAATGAGCAGTTCTTC
d_gene: TRBD2
v_gene: TRBV7-2
abundance: .
j_gene: TRBJ2-1

CDR3aa: CSASGQIQETQYF
CDR3nt: TGCAGTGCTAGTGGACAGATCCAAGAGACCCAGTACTTC
d_gene: .
v_gene: TRBV20-1
abundance: .
j_gene: TRBJ2-5

CDR3aa: CASKRTGSTDTQYF
CDR3nt: TGTGCCAGCAAAAGGACAGGGAGCACAGATACGCAGTATTTT
d_gene: TRBD1
v_gene: TRBV6-5
abundance: .
j_gene: TRBJ2-3

CDR3aa: CASSFKREAGTDTQYF
CDR3nt: TGTGCCAGCAGCTTTAAGCGGGAGGCAGGTACAGATACGCAGTATTTT
d_gene: TRBD2
v_gene: TRBV5-4
abundance: .
j_gene: TRBJ2-3

CDR3aa: CASSITPVGAGFQETQYF
CDR3nt: TGTGCCAGTAGTATAACCCCGGTGGGGGCGGGTTTTCAAGAGACCCAGTACTTC
d_gene: .
v_gene: TRBV19
abundance: .
j_gene: TRBJ2-5

CDR3aa: CASSFAGNSYEQYF
CDR3nt: TGTGCCAGCAGCTTCGCGGGCAACTCCTACGAGCAGTACTTC
d_gene: .
v_gene: TRBV5-5
abundance: large
j_gene: TRBJ2-7

CDR3aa: CASSFDRGHEQYF
CDR3nt: TGTGCCAGCAGTTTCGACAGGGGCCACGAGCAGTACTTC
d_gene: TRBD1
v_gene: TRBV28
abundance: .
j_gene: TRBJ2-7

CDR3aa: CASSQDGTRNNEQFF
CDR3nt: TGTGCCAGCAGCCAAGACGGGACCAGAAACAATGAGCAGTTCTTC
d_gene: .
v_gene: TRBV4-2
abundance: once
j_gene: TRBJ2-1

CDR3aa: CASSYSMGREGRTDTQYF
CDR3nt: TGTGCCAGCAGTTATTCGATGGGGCGGGAGGGCCGTACAGATACGCAGTATTTT
d_gene: TRBD2
v_gene: TRBV6-2/TRBV6-3
abundance: .
j_gene: TRBJ2-3

CDR3aa: CASAYRGPGELFF
CDR3nt: TGTGCCAGCGCATACAGGGGCCCCGGGGAGCTGTTTTTT
d_gene: TRBD1
v_gene: TRBV28
abundance: once
j_gene: TRBJ2-2

CDR3aa: CASSQERSVLGRSGANVLTF
CDR3nt: TGTGCCAGCAGCCAAGAGAGGTCCGTGCTCGGGAGGTCTGGGGCCAACGTCCTGACTTTC
d_gene: TRBD2
v_gene: TRBV14
abundance: .
j_gene: TRBJ2-6

CDR3aa: CASSLGGSGELFF
CDR3nt: TGTGCCAGCAGTTTGGGGGGATCCGGGGAGCTGTTTTTT
d_gene: .
v_gene: TRBV6-5
abundance: once
j_gene: TRBJ2-2

CDR3aa: CATWGWPQEAFF
CDR3nt: TGTGCCACCTGGGGATGGCCCCAAGAAGCTTTCTTT
d_gene: .
v_gene: TRBV28
abundance: .
j_gene: TRBJ1-1

CDR3aa: CASSEPPQGTSGNTIYF
CDR3nt: TGTGCCAGCAGCGAACCACCACAGGGTACATCTGGAAACACCATATATTTT
d_gene: .
v_gene: TRBV7-9
abundance: few
j_gene: TRBJ1-3

CDR3aa: CASSLAGGKGRETQYF
CDR3nt: TGTGCCAGCAGCTTGGCCGGAGGGAAAGGCAGGGAGACCCAGTACTTC
d_gene: .
v_gene: TRBV5-6
abundance: .
j_gene: TRBJ2-5

CDR3aa: CASSRLAGSTDTQYF
CDR3nt: TGCGCCAGCAGCCGACTAGCGGGGAGCACAGATACGCAGTATTTT
d_gene: TRBD2
v_gene: TRBV4-1
abundance: .
j_gene: TRBJ2-3

CDR3aa: CASSFGRTGWRTEAFF
CDR3nt: TGTGCCAGCAGCTTTGGGAGGACAGGGTGGCGTACTGAAGCTTTCTTT
d_gene: TRBD1
v_gene: TRBV7-2
abundance: .
j_gene: TRBJ1-1

CDR3aa: CASSPGQAEHQPQHF
CDR3nt: TGTGCCAGCTCACCGGGACAGGCGGAACATCAGCCCCAGCATTTT
d_gene: TRBD1
v_gene: TRBV18
abundance: .
j_gene: TRBJ1-5

CDR3aa: CASSWGWGGNTGELFF
CDR3nt: TGTGCCAGCAGCTGGGGATGGGGCGGGAACACCGGGGAGCTGTTTTTT
d_gene: .
v_gene: TRBV5-4
abundance: .
j_gene: TRBJ2-2

CDR3aa: CASSPGTTDTQYF
CDR3nt: TGTGCCAGCTCACCGGGAACGACAGATACGCAGTATTTT
d_gene: .
v_gene: TRBV18
abundance: .
j_gene: TRBJ2-3

CDR3aa: CASSPRGLAGSTDTQYF
CDR3nt: TGTGCCAGCAGCCCACGGGGACTAGCGGGTAGCACAGATACGCAGTATTTT
d_gene: TRBD2
v_gene: TRBV7-8
abundance: .
j_gene: TRBJ2-3

CDR3aa: CASSLWRGTQYF
CDR3nt: TGTGCCAGCAGTTTATGGAGGGGGACCCAGTACTTC
d_gene: .
v_gene: TRBV28
abundance: .
j_gene: TRBJ2-5

CDR3aa: CASSERTSGNSYEQYF
CDR3nt: TGCGCCAGCAGCGAGCGGACTAGCGGGAACTCCTACGAGCAGTACTTC
d_gene: TRBD2
v_gene: TRBV5-1
abundance: .
j_gene: TRBJ2-7

CDR3aa: CASSVSGANVLTF
CDR3nt: TGCGCCAGCAGCGTCTCTGGGGCCAACGTCCTGACTTTC
d_gene: .
v_gene: TRBV5-1
abundance: .
j_gene: TRBJ2-6

CDR3aa: CASSTPTGNYGYTF
CDR3nt: TGTGCCAGTAGTACCCCTACAGGGAACTATGGCTACACCTTC
d_gene: .
v_gene: TRBV19
abundance: .
j_gene: TRBJ1-2

CDR3aa: CASQGAGTEAFF
CDR3nt: TGTGCCAGTCAGGGGGCAGGCACTGAAGCTTTCTTT
d_gene: TRBD1
v_gene: TRBV6-6
abundance: .
j_gene: TRBJ1-1

CDR3aa: CASSLVENTEAFF
CDR3nt: TGTGCCAGCAGCTTAGTGGAGAACACTGAAGCTTTCTTT
d_gene: .
v_gene: TRBV7-9
abundance: .
j_gene: TRBJ1-1

CDR3aa: CASSLLTNTAGYTEAFF
CDR3nt: TGTGCCAGCAGCTTATTAACTAACACGGCGGGTTACACTGAAGCTTTCTTT
d_gene: .
v_gene: TRBV7-8
abundance: .
j_gene: TRBJ1-1

CDR3aa: CASSQEGTNYGYTF
CDR3nt: TGTGCCAGCAGCCAAGAGGGGACGAATTATGGCTACACCTTC
d_gene: .
v_gene: TRBV3-1/TRBV3-2
abundance: .
j_gene: TRBJ1-2

CDR3aa: CASSLGGTPTNTGELFF
CDR3nt: TGTGCCAGCAGCTTAGGGGGGACTCCCACGAACACCGGGGAGCTGTTTTTT
d_gene: .
v_gene: TRBV11-2
abundance: .
j_gene: TRBJ2-2

CDR3aa: CASSFTMNTEAFF
CDR3nt: TGCGCCAGCAGCTTCACCATGAACACTGAAGCTTTCTTT
d_gene: .
v_gene: TRBV5-1
abundance: once
j_gene: TRBJ1-1

CDR3aa: CASSLLGQGLNRNEQFF
CDR3nt: TGTGCCAGCAGCTTACTCGGACAGGGTCTAAATCGCAATGAGCAGTTCTTC
d_gene: TRBD1
v_gene: TRBV5-6
abundance: .
j_gene: TRBJ2-1

CDR3aa: CATSDGRGRVTEAFF
CDR3nt: TGTGCCACCAGTGACGGTAGGGGAAGGGTGACTGAAGCTTTCTTT
d_gene: .
v_gene: TRBV24-1
abundance: once
j_gene: TRBJ1-1

CDR3aa: CASSRDRGNYEQYF
CDR3nt: TGTGCCAGCAGCCGAGACAGAGGGAATTACGAGCAGTACTTC
d_gene: .
v_gene: TRBV5-6
abundance: .
j_gene: TRBJ2-7